Included here is one T cell receptor beta chain sequence, with context. Its antigen is currently unknown. The entry originates in a study of OX40 agonist ivuxolimab in advanced cancers. The V gene lost 3 bases and the J gene lost 1 base, with 10 bases spanning the gap. The CDR3 is made up of 14 amino acids. CDR1 SGDLS and CDR2 YYNGEE come from the germline V gene. Only in-frame clones appear in the TCRdb table, and some are missing; sequencing was by immunoSEQ multiplex PCR. The repertoire holds some 65,000 clones, with 75% to 90% as singletons. Study conclusions and caveats: CD8+ T cells averaged more expanded clones than CD4+. Those patients achieving a partial response at 0.1-3.0 mg/kg showed among the lowest clonal expansion.

This rearrangement joins TRBV9 to TRBJ1-1; weak D call: TRBD1 (6 bases). Sample: CD4+ or CD8+ T cells sorted from blood, taken in a trial of the OX40 agonist ivuxolimab. This TCR derives from an adult with an advanced solid tumor such as melanoma, head and neck, liver or kidney cancer. CDR3 residues: CASSAGQPNTEAFF. The CDR3 DNA follows: TGTGCCAGCAGCGCCGGACAGCCGAACACTGAAGCTTTCTTT.